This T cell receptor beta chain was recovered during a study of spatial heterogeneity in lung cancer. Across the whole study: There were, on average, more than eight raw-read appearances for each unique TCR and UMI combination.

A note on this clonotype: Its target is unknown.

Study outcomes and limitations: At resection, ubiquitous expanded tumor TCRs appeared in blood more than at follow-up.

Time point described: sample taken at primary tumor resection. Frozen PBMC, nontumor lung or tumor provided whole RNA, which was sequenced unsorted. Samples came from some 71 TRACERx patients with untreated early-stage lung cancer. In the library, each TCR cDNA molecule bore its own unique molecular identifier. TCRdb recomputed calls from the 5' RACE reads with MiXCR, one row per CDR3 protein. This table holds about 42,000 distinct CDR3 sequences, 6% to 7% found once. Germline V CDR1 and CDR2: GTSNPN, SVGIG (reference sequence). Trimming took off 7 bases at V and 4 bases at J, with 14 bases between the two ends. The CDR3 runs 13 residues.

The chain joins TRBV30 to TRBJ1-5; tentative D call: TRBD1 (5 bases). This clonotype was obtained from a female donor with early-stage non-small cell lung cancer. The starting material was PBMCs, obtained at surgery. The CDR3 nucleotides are TGTGCCTTCTCCCGGGACTCAAATCAGCCCCAGCATTTT. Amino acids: CAFSRDSNQPQHF.